This T cell receptor beta chain was sequenced during a study of cytomegalovirus exposure and HLA in healthy donors. Study-wide background: Out of about 170 million T cells, an earlier analysis found fewer than 140 million unique TCR beta sequences in total. Whole-study results and caveats: Upon later analysis, HLA-associated TCR beta chains proved more clonally expanded than other, equally common chains.

Comment on this clone: Its antigen is not known.

PCR was performed using 60 Vbeta and 13 Jbeta primers. The repertoire was sequenced with immunoSEQ multiplex PCR; TCRdb's copy has only in-frame clones and lacks some. Across about 140,000 clones, the top ten clones capture approximately 0.88% of the sample. This CDR3 is built from 14 residues. Per germline, CDR1 LNHDA and CDR2 SQIVND (reference sequence). V shed 7 bases and J shed 4 bases, with 16 bases lying between them. This rearrangement joins TRBV19 to TRBJ1-1; TRBD1 is a possible D gene (6 bases). The receptor's source is a male donor in good health and CMV-seronegative. Material for sequencing was PBMCs. The CDR3 bases are TGTGCCAGTAAGGGAATGGGGGCGAGCACTGAAGCTTTCTTT. This codes for CASKGMGASTEAFF.